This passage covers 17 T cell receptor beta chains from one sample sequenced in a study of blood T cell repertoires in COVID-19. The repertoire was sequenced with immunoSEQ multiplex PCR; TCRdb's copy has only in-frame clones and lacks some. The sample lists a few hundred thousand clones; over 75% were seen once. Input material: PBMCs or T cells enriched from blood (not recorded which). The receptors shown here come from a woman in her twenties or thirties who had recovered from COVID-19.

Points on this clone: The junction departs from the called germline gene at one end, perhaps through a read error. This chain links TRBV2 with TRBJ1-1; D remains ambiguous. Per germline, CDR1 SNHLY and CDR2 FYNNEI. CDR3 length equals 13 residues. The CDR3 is CASREDGDTEAFF. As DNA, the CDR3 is TGTGCCAGCAGGGAAGACGGAGACACTGAAGCTTTCTTT. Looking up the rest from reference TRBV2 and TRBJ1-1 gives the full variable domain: EPEVTQTPSHQVTQMGQEVILRCVPISNHLYFYWYRQILGQKVEFLVSFYNNEISEKSEIFDDQFSVERPDGSNFTLKIRSTKLEDSAMYFCASREDGDTEAFFGQGTRLTVV.

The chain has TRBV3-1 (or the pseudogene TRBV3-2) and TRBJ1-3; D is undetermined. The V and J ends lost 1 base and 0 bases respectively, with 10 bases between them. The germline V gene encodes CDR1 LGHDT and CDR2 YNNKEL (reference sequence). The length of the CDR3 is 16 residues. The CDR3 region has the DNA TGTGCCAGCAGCCAAGCTGGCAGTTCCTCTGGAAACACCATATATTTT. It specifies CASSQAGSSSGNTIYF.

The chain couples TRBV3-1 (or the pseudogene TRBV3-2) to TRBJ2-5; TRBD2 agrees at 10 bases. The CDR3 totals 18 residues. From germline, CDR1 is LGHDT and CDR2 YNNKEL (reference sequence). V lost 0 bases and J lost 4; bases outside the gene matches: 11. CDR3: CASSQDTSGGASVETQYF. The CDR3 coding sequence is TGTGCCAGCAGCCAAGATACGAGCGGGGGGGCTTCTGTAGAGACCCAGTACTTC.

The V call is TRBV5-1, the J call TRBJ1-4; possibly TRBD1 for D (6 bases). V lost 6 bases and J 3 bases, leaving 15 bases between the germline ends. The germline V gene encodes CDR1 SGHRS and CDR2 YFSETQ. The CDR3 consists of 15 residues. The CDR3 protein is CASTSQGNANEKLFF. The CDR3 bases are TGCGCCAGCACCTCTCAGGGGAACGCTAATGAAAAACTGTTTTTT.

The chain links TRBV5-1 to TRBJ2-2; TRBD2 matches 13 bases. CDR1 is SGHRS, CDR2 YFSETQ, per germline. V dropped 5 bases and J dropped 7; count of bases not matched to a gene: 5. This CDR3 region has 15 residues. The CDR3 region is CASRTSGRADGELFF. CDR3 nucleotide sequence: TGCGCCAGCAGAACTAGCGGGAGGGCCGACGGGGAGCTGTTTTTT.

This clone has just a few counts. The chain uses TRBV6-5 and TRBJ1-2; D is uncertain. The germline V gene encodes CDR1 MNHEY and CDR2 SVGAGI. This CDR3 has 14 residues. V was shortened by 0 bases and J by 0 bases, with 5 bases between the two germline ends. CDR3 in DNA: TGTGCCAGCAGTTACTCGGCCCCTAACTATGGCTACACCTTC. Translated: CASSYSAPNYGYTF.

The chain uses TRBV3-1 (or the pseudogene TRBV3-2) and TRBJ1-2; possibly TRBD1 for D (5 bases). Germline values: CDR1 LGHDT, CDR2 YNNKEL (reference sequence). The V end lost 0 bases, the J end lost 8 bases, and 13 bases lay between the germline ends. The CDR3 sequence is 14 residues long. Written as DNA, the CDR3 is TGTGCCAGCAGCCAAGAAGGGGACTCGGGGGGCTACACCTTC. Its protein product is CASSQEGDSGGYTF.

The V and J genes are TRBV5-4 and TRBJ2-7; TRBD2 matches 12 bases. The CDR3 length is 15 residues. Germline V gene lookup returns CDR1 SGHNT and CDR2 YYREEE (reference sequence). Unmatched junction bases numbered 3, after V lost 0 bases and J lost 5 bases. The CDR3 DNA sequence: TGTGCCAGCAGCTTGGCTAGCGGGGGGGCTAACGAGCAGTACTTC. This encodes CASSLASGGANEQYF.

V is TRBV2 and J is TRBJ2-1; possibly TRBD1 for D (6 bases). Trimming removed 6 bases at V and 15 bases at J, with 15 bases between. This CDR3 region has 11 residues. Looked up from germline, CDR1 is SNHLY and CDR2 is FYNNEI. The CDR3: CASSQGTTSFF. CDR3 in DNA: TGTGCCAGCAGCCAGGGGACCACGTCGTTCTTC.

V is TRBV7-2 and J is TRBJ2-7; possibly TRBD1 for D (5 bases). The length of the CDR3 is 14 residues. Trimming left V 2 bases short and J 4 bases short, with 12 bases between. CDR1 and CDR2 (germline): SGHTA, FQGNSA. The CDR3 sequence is CASSLRQGEYEQYF. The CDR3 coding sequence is TGTGCCAGCAGCTTAAGGCAGGGTGAGTACGAGCAGTACTTC.

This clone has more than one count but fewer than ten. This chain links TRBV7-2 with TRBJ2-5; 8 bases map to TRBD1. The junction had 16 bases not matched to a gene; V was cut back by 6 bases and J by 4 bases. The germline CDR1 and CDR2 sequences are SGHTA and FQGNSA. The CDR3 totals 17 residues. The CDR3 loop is CASRISQGGGGTETQYF. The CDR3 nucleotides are TGTGCCAGCAGGATTTCACAGGGGGGAGGTGGCACAGAGACCCAGTACTTC.

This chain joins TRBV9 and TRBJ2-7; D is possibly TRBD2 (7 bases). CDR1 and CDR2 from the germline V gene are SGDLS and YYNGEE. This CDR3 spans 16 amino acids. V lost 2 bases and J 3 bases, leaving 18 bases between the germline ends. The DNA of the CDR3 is TGTGCCAGCAGCGTCGGGGGGCGGGGTATGGTCTACGAGCAGTACTTC. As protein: CASSVGGRGMVYEQYF. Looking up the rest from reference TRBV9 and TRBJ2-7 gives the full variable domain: DSGVTQTPKHLITATGQRVTLRCSPRSGDLSVYWYQQSLDQGLQFLIQYYNGEERAKGNILERFSAQQFPDLHSELNLSSLELGDSALYFCASSVGGRGMVYEQYFGPGTRLTVT.

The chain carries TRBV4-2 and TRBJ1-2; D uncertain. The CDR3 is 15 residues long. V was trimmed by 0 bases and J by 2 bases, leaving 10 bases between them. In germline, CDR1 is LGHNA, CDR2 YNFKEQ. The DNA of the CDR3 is TGTGCCAGCAGCCAAGAACAGAACGCGAACTATGGCTACACCTTC. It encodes CASSQEQNANYGYTF.

The CDR3 nucleotides read TGTGCCAGCAGCTGGGGACTAGCGGGGAGCACAGATACGCAGTATTTT. Protein: CASSWGLAGSTDTQYF. The rearrangement links TRBV7-2 to TRBJ2-3; 13 bases align to TRBD2. V lost 4 bases and J lost 0; bases outside the gene matches: 1. The V gene's germline CDR1 is SGHTA and CDR2 FQGNSA. The CDR3 consists of 16 residues.

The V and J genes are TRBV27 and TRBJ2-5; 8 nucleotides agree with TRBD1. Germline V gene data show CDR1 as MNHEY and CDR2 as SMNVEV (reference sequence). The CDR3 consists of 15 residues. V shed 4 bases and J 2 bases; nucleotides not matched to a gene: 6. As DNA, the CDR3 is TGTGCCAGCAGTTCCCATGGGGACAGGCAAGAGACCCAGTACTTC. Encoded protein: CASSSHGDRQETQYF.

The CDR3 sequence is CASRAGGRAFF. DNA of the CDR3: TGTGCCAGCAGGGCAGGGGGAAGAGCTTTCTTT. The rearrangement uses TRBV2 and TRBJ1-1; 7 positions agree with TRBD1. The length of the CDR3 is 11 residues. J gave up 10 bases and V 6 bases, and 5 bases lay outside the gene matches. Germline CDR1 SNHLY, CDR2 FYNNEI.

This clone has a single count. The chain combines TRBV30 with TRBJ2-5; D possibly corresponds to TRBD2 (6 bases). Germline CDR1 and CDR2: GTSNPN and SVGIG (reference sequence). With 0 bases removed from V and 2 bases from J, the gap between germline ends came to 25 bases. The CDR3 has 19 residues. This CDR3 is CAWSVEAGVAEYKQETQYF. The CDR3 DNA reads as TGTGCCTGGAGTGTAGAAGCGGGCGTAGCGGAGTATAAACAAGAGACCCAGTACTTC.